The rows below give T cell receptor beta chains drawn from one sample of a study of response to subunit inactivated influenza vaccine. One entry per CDR3 protein results from TCRdb running MiXCR on the RT-PCR reads. The sample includes more than 550,000 distinct CDR3 sequences, roughly 10% seen only once; the top ten take roughly a tenth. The sample here was PBMCs from blood, taken on the day of vaccination. These receptors originate from a man aged 50 to 60 who received an inactivated influenza vaccine. The CDR3 runs from the conserved cysteine through the conserved F or W. A D gene is named only where the DNA matches it firmly. Only some rows state a clone size, as once, few, many or a class for expanded clones.

cdr3_aa d_call j_call clone_size v_call
CASRHISRIYYNEQFF . TRBJ2-1 many TRBV7-9
CASSEGATQYF . TRBJ2-3 few TRBV10-2
CASSLDRVGNSPLHF TRBD1 TRBJ1-6 . TRBV7-9
CASSEWSYNEQFF . TRBJ2-1 few TRBV25-1
CSVATGGGVYNEQFF TRBD2 TRBJ2-1 many TRBV29-1
CAISESNGSEQYF . TRBJ2-7 few TRBV10-3
CASSDRYQETQYF . TRBJ2-5 . TRBV5-1
CASSKDRELSGANVLTF TRBD1 TRBJ2-6 . TRBV7-9
CASSTGGSGYYNEQFF . TRBJ2-1 few TRBV7-2
CSVDGLGGVQETQYF . TRBJ2-5 few TRBV29-1
CSALPPPDTQYF . TRBJ2-3 few TRBV20-1
CASSRTSGGAGQETQYF TRBD2 TRBJ2-5 few TRBV9
CASSKTGVSDTQYF TRBD1 TRBJ2-3 . TRBV28
CASSQDLPGSSYEQYF . TRBJ2-7 few TRBV4-3
CSVEARSWGNEQFF . TRBJ2-1 many TRBV29-1
CSALGASGGRAKNIQYF TRBD2 TRBJ2-4 few TRBV20-1
CASRNSEGTYEQYF . TRBJ2-7 many TRBV7-9
CASSSTSGRGSSYNEQFF . TRBJ2-1 few TRBV11-1
CASSGGHKLSYEQYF . TRBJ2-7 . TRBV28
CASSDGAPWRFF . TRBJ2-1 few TRBV10-1
CASSFDRGLSNQPQHF TRBD1 TRBJ1-5 few TRBV28
CASSTPGFGETQYF . TRBJ2-5 many TRBV7-2
CASSWAGVGETQYF TRBD2 TRBJ2-5 . TRBV5-1
CASSFGGSTYEQYF . TRBJ2-7 few TRBV28
CASSPREENEQFF . TRBJ2-1 few TRBV18
CASQGGFSGELFF . TRBJ2-2 few TRBV12-3/TRBV12-4
CASSNEGSYNSPLHF . TRBJ1-6 few TRBV6-1
CSARDQQAAQHF . TRBJ1-5 . TRBV20-1
CASYRTSGVETQYF TRBD2 TRBJ2-5 few TRBV5-1
CASSFSWGTSYNEQFF . TRBJ2-1 . TRBV12-3/TRBV12-4
CASSQEGKQAYGYTF . TRBJ1-2 . TRBV4-2
CASSRGQGYTDTQYF TRBD1 TRBJ2-3 . TRBV5-6
CASRVPTLAKNIQYF . TRBJ2-4 . TRBV9
CASSVGGGITEQFF TRBD2 TRBJ2-1 many TRBV7-2
CASKSLVAGGVSYNEQFF TRBD2 TRBJ2-1 many TRBV6-5
CASTQGRVYTF . TRBJ1-2 . TRBV12-3/TRBV12-4
CASSEGQRNQPQHF . TRBJ1-5 few TRBV10-2
CASKTLADGELFF TRBD2 TRBJ2-2 . TRBV12-3/TRBV12-4
CASSYFGRDNEKLFF . TRBJ1-4 many TRBV6-5
CATGTGGTGELFF TRBD1 TRBJ2-2 few TRBV2
CASTQGTGGIETQYF TRBD1 TRBJ2-5 . TRBV4-1
CASSPPSGDHQETQYF . TRBJ2-5 . TRBV18
CASSLGRGSGANVLTF . TRBJ2-6 . TRBV7-9
CASSSHGTIGETQYF . TRBJ2-5 few TRBV5-1
CASSQTGQSSYEQYF TRBD1 TRBJ2-7 few TRBV6-1
CASSLVGGEGGNIQYF . TRBJ2-4 many TRBV27
CASRTLDTNINTEAFF . TRBJ1-1 many TRBV28
CASRTGAGDTQYF . TRBJ2-3 many TRBV7-2
CSALTARNIQETQYF . TRBJ2-5 few TRBV20-1
CASSQSRTGLGEKLFF TRBD1 TRBJ1-4 . TRBV4-1
CASSLTRDYEQYF . TRBJ2-7 many TRBV7-2
CASRLTSGSYNEQFF TRBD2 TRBJ2-1 few TRBV6-2/TRBV6-3
CSATPAMTYEQYF . TRBJ2-7 few TRBV20-1
CASSLAAGGQNEQFF TRBD2 TRBJ2-1 . TRBV5-8